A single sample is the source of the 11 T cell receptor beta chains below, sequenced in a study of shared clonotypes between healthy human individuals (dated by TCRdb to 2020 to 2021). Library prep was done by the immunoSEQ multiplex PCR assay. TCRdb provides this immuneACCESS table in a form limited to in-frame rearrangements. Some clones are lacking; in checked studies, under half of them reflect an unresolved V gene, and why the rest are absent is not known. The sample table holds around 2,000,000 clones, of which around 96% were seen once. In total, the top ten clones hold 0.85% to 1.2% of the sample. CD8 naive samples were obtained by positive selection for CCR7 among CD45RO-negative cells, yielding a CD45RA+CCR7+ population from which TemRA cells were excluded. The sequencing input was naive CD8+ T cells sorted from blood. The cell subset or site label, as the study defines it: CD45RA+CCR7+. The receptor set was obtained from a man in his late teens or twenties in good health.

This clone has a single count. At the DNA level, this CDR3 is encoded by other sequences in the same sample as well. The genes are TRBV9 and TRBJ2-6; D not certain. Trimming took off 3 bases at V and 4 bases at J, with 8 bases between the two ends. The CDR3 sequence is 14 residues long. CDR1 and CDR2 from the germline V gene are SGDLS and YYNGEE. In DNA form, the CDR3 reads TGTGCCAGCAGCGCCTTTTCAGGGGCCAACGTCCTGACTTTC. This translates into CASSAFSGANVLTF.

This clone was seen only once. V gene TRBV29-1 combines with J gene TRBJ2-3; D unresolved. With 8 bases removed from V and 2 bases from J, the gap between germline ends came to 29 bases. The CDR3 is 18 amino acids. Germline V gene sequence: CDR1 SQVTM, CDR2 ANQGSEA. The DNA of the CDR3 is TGCAGCTTCCGCACGCTTAGCCCATTCTTCGCTATCACAGATACGCAGTATTTT. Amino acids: CSFRTLSPFFAITDTQYF.

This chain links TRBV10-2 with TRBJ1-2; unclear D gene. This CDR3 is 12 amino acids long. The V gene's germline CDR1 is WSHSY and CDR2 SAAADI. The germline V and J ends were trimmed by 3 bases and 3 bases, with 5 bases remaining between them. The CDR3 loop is CASSDGDYGYTF. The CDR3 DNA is TGCGCCAGCAGTGATGGGGACTATGGCTACACCTTC.

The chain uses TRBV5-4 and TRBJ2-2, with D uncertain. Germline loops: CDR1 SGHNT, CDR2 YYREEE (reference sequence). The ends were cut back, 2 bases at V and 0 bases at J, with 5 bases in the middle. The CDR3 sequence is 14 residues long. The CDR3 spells CASSLEANTGELFF. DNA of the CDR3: TGTGCCAGCAGCTTAGAGGCGAACACCGGGGAGCTGTTTTTT.

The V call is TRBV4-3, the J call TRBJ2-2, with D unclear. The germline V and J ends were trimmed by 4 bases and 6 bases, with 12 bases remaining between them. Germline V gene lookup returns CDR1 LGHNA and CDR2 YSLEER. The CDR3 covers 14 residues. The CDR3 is CASSLLPESGELFF. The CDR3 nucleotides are TGCGCCAGCAGCCTTCTACCCGAGTCCGGGGAGCTGTTTTTT.

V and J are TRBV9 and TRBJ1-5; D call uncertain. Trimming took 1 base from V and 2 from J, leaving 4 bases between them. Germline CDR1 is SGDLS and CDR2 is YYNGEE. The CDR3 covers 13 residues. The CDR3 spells CASSVLGNQPQHF. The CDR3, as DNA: TGTGCCAGCAGCGTATTGGGCAATCAGCCCCAGCATTTT. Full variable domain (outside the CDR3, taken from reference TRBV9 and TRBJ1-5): DSGVTQTPKHLITATGQRVTLRCSPRSGDLSVYWYQQSLDQGLQFLIQYYNGEERAKGNILERFSAQQFPDLHSELNLSSLELGDSALYFCASSVLGNQPQHFGDGTRLSIL.

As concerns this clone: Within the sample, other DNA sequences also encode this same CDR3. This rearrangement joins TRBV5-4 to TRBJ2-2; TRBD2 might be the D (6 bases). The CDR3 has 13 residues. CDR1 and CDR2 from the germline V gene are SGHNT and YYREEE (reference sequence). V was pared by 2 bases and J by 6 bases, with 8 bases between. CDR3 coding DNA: TGTGCCAGCAGCTTCGGGGGTTCCGGGGAGCTGTTTTTT. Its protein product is CASSFGGSGELFF.

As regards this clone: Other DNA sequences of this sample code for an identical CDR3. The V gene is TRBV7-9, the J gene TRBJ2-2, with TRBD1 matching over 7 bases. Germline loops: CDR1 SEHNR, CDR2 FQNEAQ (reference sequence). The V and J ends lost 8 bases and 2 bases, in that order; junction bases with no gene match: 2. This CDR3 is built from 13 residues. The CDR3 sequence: CASGDSNTGELFF. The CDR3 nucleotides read TGTGCCAGCGGGGACAGTAACACCGGGGAGCTGTTTTTT. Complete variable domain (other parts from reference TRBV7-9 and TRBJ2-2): DTGVSQNPRHKITKRGQNVTFRCDPISEHNRLYWYRQTLGQGPEFLTYFQNEAQLEKSRLLSDRFSAERPKGSFSTLEIQRTEQGDSAMYLCASGDSNTGELFFGEGSRLTVL.

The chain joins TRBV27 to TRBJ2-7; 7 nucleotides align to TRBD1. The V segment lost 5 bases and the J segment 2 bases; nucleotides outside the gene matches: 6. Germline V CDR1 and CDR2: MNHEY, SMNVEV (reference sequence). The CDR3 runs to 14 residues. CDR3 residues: CASSTSGTAYEQYF. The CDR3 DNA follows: TGTGCCAGCAGTACATCCGGGACAGCCTACGAGCAGTACTTC.

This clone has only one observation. The CDR3 loop is CASSVGGALAYNEQFF. The CDR3 DNA reads as TGTGCCAGCAGCGTAGGAGGGGCCTTGGCCTACAATGAGCAGTTCTTC. The chain carries TRBV9 and TRBJ2-1; tentatively, D is TRBD1 or TRBD2 (5 bases each). The V and J ends lost 0 bases and 2 bases respectively, with 12 bases between them. This CDR3 is built from 16 residues. Germline CDR1 reads SGDLS; CDR2 reads YYNGEE.

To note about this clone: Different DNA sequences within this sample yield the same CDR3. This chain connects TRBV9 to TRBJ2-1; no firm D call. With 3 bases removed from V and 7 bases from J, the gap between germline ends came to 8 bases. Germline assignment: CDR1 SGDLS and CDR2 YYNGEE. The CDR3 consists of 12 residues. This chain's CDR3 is CASSETLNEQFF. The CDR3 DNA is TGTGCCAGCAGCGAGACCCTAAATGAGCAGTTCTTC.